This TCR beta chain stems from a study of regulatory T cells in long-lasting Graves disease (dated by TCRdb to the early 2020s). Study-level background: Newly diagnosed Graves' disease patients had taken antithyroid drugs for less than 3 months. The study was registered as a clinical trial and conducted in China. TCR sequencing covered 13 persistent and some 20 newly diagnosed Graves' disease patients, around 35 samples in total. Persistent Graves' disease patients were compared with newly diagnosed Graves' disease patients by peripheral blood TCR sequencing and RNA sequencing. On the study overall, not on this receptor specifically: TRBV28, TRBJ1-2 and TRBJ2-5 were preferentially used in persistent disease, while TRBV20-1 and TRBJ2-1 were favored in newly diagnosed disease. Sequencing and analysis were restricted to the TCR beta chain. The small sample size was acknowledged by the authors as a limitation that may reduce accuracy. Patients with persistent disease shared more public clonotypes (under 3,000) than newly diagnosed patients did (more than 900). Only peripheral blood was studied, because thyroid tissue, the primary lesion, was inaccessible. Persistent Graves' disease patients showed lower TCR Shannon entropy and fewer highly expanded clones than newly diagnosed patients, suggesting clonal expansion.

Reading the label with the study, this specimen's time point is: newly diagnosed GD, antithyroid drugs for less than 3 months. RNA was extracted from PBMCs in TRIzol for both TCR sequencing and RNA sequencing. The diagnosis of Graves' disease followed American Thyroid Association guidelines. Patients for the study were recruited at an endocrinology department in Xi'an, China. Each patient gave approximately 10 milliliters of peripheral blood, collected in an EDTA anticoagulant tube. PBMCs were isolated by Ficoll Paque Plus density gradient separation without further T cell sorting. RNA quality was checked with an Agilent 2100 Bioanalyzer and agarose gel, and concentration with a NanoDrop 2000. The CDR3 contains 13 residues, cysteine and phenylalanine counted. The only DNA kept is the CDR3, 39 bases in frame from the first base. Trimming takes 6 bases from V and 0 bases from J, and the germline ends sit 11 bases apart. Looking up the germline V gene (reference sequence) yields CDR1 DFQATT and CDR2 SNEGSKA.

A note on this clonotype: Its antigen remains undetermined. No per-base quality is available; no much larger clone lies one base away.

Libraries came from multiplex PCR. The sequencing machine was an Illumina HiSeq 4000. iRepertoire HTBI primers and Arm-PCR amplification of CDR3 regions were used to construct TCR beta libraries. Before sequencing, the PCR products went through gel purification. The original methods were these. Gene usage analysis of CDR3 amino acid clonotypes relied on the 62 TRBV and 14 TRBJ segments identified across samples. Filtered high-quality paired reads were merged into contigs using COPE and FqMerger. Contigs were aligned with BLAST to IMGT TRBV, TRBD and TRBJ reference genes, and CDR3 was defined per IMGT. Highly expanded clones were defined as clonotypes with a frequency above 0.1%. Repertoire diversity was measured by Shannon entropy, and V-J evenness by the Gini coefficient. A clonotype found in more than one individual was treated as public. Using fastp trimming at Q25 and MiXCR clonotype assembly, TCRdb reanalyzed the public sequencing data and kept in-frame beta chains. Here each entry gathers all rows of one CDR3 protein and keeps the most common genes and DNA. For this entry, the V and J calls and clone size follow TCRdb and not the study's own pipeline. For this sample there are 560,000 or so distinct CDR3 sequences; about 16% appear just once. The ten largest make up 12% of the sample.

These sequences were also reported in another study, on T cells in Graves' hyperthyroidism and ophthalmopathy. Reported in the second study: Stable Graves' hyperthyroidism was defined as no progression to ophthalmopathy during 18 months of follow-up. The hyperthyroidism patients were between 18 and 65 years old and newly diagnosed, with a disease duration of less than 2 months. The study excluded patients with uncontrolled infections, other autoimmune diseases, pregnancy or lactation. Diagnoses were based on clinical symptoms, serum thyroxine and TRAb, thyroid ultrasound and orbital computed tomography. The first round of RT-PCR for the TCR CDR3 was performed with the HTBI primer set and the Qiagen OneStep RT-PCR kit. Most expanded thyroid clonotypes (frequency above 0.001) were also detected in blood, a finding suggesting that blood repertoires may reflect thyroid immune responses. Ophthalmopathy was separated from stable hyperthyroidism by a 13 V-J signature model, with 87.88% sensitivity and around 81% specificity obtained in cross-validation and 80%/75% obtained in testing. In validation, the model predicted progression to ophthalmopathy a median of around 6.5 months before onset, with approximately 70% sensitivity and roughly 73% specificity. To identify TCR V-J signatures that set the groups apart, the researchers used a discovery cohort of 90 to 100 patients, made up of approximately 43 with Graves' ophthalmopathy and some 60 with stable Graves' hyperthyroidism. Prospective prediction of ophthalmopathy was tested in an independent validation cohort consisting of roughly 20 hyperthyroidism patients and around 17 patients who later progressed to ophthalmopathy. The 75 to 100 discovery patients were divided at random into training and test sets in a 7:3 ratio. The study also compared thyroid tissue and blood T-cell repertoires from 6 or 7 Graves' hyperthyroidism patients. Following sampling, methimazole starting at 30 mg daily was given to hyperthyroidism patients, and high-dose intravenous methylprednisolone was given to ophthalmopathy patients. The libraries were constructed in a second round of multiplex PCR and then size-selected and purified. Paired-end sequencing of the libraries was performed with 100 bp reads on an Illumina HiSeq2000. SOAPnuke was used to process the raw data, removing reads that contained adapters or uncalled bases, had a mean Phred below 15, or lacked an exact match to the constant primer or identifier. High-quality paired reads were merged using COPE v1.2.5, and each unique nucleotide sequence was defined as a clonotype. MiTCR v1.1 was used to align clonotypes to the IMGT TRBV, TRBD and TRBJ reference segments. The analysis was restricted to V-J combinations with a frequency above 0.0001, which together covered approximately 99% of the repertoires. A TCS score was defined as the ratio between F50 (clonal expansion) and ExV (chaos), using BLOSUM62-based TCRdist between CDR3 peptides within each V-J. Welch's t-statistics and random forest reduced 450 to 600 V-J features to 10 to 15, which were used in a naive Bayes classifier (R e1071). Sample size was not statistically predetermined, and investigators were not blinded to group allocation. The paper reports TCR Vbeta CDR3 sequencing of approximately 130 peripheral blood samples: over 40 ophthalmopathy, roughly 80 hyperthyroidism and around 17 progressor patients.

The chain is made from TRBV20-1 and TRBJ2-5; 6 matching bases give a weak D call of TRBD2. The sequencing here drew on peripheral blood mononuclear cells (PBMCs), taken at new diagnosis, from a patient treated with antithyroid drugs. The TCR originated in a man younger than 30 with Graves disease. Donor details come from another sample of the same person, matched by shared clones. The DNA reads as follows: TGCAGTGCCCCGAGCGGGTACCAAGAGACCCAGTACTTC. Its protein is CSAPSGYQETQYF.